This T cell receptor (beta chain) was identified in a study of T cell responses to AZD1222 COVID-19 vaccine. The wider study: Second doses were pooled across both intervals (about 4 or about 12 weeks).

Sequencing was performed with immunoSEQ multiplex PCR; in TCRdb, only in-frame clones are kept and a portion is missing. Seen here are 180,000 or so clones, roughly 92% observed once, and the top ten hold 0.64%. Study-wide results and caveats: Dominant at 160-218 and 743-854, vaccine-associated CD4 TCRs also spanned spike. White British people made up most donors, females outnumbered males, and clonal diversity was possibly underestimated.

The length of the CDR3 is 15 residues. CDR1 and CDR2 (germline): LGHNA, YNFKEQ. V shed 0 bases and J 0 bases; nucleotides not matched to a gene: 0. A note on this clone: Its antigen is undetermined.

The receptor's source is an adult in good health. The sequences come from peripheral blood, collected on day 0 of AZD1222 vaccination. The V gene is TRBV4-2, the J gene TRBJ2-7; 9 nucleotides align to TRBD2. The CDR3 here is CASSQDSGSSYEQYF. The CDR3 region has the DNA TGTGCCAGCAGCCAAGATAGCGGGAGCTCCTACGAGCAGTACTTC.